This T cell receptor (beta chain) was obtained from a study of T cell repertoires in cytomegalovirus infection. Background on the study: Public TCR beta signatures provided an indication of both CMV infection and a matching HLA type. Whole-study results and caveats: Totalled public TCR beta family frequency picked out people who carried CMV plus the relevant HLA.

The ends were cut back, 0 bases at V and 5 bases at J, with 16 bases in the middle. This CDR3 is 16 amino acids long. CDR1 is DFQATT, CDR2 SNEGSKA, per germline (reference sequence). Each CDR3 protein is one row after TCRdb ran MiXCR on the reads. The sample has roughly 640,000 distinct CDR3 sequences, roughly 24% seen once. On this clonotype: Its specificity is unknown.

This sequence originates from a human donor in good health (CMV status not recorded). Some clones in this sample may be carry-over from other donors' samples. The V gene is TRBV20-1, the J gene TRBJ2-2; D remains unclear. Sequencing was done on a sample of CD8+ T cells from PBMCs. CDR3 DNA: TGCAGTGCTAGAGATCAAGGGTTTCCCCTTACCGGGGAGCTGTTTTTT. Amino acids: CSARDQGFPLTGELFF.